This note documents a single T cell receptor (beta chain) sequence. This clonotype was observed many times. There is no known antigen for this receptor. Base quality data are lacking; no much larger clone is found one base away. This specimen's time point label, interpreted: sample taken at primary tumor resection. The donors were 70 or so patients from the lung TRACERx cohort who had early-stage, untreated non-small cell lung cancer. Whole RNA extracted from tumor and nontumor lung tissue, or from cryopreserved PBMC samples, was used for TCR sequencing without cell sorting. A patient was chosen for TCR sequencing only when enough RNA was available from at least two tumor regions. This sample was taken from a study of spatial heterogeneity in lung cancer (dated by TCRdb to the late 2010s). Notes on the research overall: Beta-chain transcripts were consistently detected in greater numbers than alpha-chain transcripts, which likely reflected higher beta-chain transcript abundance. TCR repertoire features were related to nonsynonymous mutation counts determined by whole-exome sequencing of tumor tissue. Both alpha and beta chains were TCR-sequenced in approximately 200 tumor regions, fewer than 80 matched nontumor lung samples and roughly 50 PBMC samples obtained at surgery. In the raw uncorrected reads, each unique combination of TCR and UMI appeared on average more than ten times. In non-small cell lung cancer, the study quantitatively compared TCR alpha and beta repertoires across several tumor regions, matched nontumor lung, and blood. What the study reported, not specific to this receptor: Additional single-cell paired TCR alpha and beta sequencing was considered necessary to confirm, at a functional level, the hypothesis that regional TCRs recognize regional mutations. Ubiquitous expanded tumor TCRs were found in blood more often at tumor resection than at routine follow-up.

To prepare the library, 5' RACE was applied. TCRdb shows the sequencer as NextSeq 500. The TCR library protocol attached a unique molecular identifier to each TCR cDNA molecule to allow correction of PCR and sequencing errors. The authors' pipeline ran thus. Decombinator tools were used for TCR identification, UMI-based error correction and CDR3 extraction. Expanded TCRs were defined as those above a frequency of 2 per 1,000, corresponding to the top 1% of the tumor frequency distribution. Rényi diversity was computed with the R vegan package after subsampling each repertoire 100 times to 5,000 TCRs. To build CDR3 similarity networks, amino acid triplet string-kernel similarity was used, and CDR3s were connected when their pairwise similarity was above 0.82. In-frame beta chains were kept once TCRdb had trimmed the public reads at Q25 with fastp and called clones with MiXCR. Rows with a matching CDR3 protein are joined into one entry that keeps the most common DNA and genes. TCRdb, not the original authors, processed these V and J calls. The sample table holds under 80,000 distinct CDR3 sequences, of which 6.3% were seen once. The ten largest clones represent roughly 14% of the sample.

As encoded in the germline V gene, CDR1 is SGHRS while CDR2 is YFSETQ. V is cut back by 4 bases and J by 6 bases, with 7 bases in the junction unmatched. The CDR3 measures 15 amino acids from cysteine to phenylalanine. Just the 45-base CDR3 DNA is kept, in frame starting at base 1. This receptor chain uses TRBV5-1 and TRBJ2-3; TRBD2 agrees with 11 junctional bases. The sequenced sample was PBMCs, obtained at surgery. This receptor was obtained from a female donor with early-stage non-small cell lung cancer. The DNA sequence is given as TGCGCCAGCAGCCTGACTAGCGGGGACTCGGATACGCAGTATTTT. This codes for CASSLTSGDSDTQYF.